This T cell receptor beta chain was sequenced during a study of blood T cell repertoires in COVID-19. Method: immunoSEQ multiplex PCR; TCRdb's copy keeps in-frame clones and lacks some. The sample consists of around 60,000 clones, approximately 80% of them appearing once. This sequence was found in a woman older than 75 with acute or convalescent COVID-19. The sequenced sample consisted of peripheral blood.

The CDR3 sequence: CASTQFRGLAEAFF. DNA for the CDR3: TGTGCCAGCACCCAATTCAGGGGGCTGGCTGAAGCTTTCTTT. The rearrangement joins TRBV21-1 to TRBJ1-1; the table assigns TRBD1, which was not confirmed against the DNA. TRBV21-1 is deemed a pseudogene. CDR3 length: 14 amino acids.